A single sample gave rise to the 10 T cell receptor beta chains below, sequenced in a study of early T cells in non-severe SARS-CoV-2 infection. TCRdb itself ran the 5' RACE reads through MiXCR, one entry per CDR3 protein. Altogether about 48,000 distinct CDR3 sequences are present, about 5.2% being singletons, with the ten largest covering approximately 5.1%. The source was whole blood, collected at baseline. These receptors were collected from an adult who was a healthcare worker with PCR-confirmed SARS-CoV-2 infection or an uninfected control (not recorded which).

Ten or more counts support this clonotype. J is TRBJ2-7 and V is TRBV2, with a possible D match to TRBD2 (6 bases). Germline loops: CDR1 SNHLY, CDR2 FYNNEI. The ends were cut back, 8 bases at V and 5 bases at J, with 16 bases in the middle. CDR3 length: 13 residues. In nucleotides, the CDR3 is TGTGCCAGCCGGAGTCGGGGGAGCAACGAGCAGTACTTC. Its translation is CASRSRGSNEQYF.

The J gene is TRBJ2-3, the V gene TRBV19; TRBD1 might be the D (6 bases). V was pared by 5 bases and J by 6 bases, with 18 bases between. The V gene's germline CDR1 is LNHDA and CDR2 SQIVND (reference sequence). CDR3 length: 15 amino acids. The CDR3 reads CASSGQRINGDTQYF. As DNA, the CDR3 is TGTGCCAGTAGTGGACAGCGGATTAATGGTGATACGCAGTATTTT. Full variable domain (missing parts from reference TRBV19 and TRBJ2-3): DGGITQSPKYLFRKEGQNVTLSCEQNLNHDAMYWYRQDPGQGLRLIYYSQIVNDFQKGDIAEGYSVSREKKESFPLTVTSAQKNPTAFYLCASSGQRINGDTQYFGPGTRLTVL.

In this sample, this clonotype turned up many times. J is TRBJ2-1 and V is TRBV11-2, with D possibly matching TRBD1 (5 bases). CDR3 size: 15 residues. Trimming left V 1 base short and J 9 bases short, with 16 bases between. The V gene's germline CDR1 is SGHAT and CDR2 FQNNGV. This CDR3 is CASSLVGGRASEQFF. The DNA for the CDR3 is TGTGCCAGCAGCTTAGTAGGCGGCAGGGCAAGTGAGCAGTTCTTC.

This clonotype was seen repeatedly, ten times or more. V usage is TRBV28 and J usage is TRBJ2-1; the D is unclear. The germline gives CDR1 MDHEN, CDR2 SYDVKM. The CDR3 has 12 residues. V lost 2 bases and J lost 8, with 7 bases in between. CDR3 bases: TGTGCCAGCAGTTTACCCCCCCATGAGCAGTTCTTC. This encodes CASSLPPHEQFF.

This clonotype was seen a handful of times. J is TRBJ1-2 and V is TRBV28, with 7 bases that match TRBD1. Per the germline V gene, CDR1 is MDHEN and CDR2 is SYDVKM. The CDR3 covers 14 residues. V lost 6 bases and J lost 10; bases outside the gene matches: 14. The CDR3 DNA follows: TGTGCCAGCAGGGGGGACAGCCAGGGAAGAAACTACACCTTC. It codes for CASRGDSQGRNYTF.

The rearrangement joins TRBV28 to TRBJ2-3, with TRBD2 matching 7 bases. The CDR3 has 13 amino acids. Looked up from germline, CDR1 is MDHEN and CDR2 is SYDVKM. Trimming took 7 bases from V and 5 from J; bases not matched to a gene: 6. The CDR3 DNA reads as TGTGCCAGCACGGGGGGAGGTAGAGATACGCAGTATTTT. Its translation is CASTGGGRDTQYF.

At least ten counts were recorded for this clonotype. V usage is TRBV5-1 and J usage is TRBJ2-2; D is undetermined. This CDR3 comprises 15 residues. V lost 0 bases and J 5 bases, leaving 11 bases between the germline ends. The V gene's germline CDR1 is SGHRS and CDR2 YFSETQ. Written as DNA, the CDR3 is TGCGCCAGCAGCTTGGCCCCGGGCTGGACCGGGGAGCTGTTTTTT. Its protein is CASSLAPGWTGELFF.

This clonotype appeared many times. The CDR3 reads CASSPTASGTDTQYF. Written as DNA, the CDR3 is TGCGCCAGCAGCCCTACGGCTAGCGGCACAGATACGCAGTATTTT. The chain uses TRBV5-1 and TRBJ2-3; TRBD2 might be the D (6 bases). The CDR3 is 15 residues long. Germline V gene lookup returns CDR1 SGHRS and CDR2 YFSETQ. The V and J ends lost 4 bases and 1 base respectively, with 13 bases between them.

This sequence joins TRBV20-1 and TRBJ1-2; weak D call: TRBD1 (5 bases). The CDR3 runs 10 residues. Deletions cut 3 bases from V and 6 bases from J, with 5 bases between. CDR1 is DFQATT and CDR2 is SNEGSKA in the germline V gene (reference sequence). Here the CDR3 reads CSARTDGYTF. CDR3 DNA sequence: TGCAGTGCTAGGACAGATGGCTACACCTTC.

This clonotype was seen many times. CDR3: CASRQGGNQPQHF. DNA for the CDR3: TGTGCCAGCAGGCAGGGTGGCAATCAGCCCCAGCATTTT. This chain connects TRBV12-3 or TRBV12-4 to TRBJ1-5; D possibly corresponds to TRBD1 (5 bases). The CDR3 is 13 amino acids. Trimming took off 6 bases at V and 2 bases at J, with 8 bases between the two ends.